This T cell receptor (beta chain) was recorded in a study of blood T cell repertoires in COVID-19. CDR3 length: 12 residues. Trimming pared 6 bases from V and 4 bases from J, leaving 9 bases between. Original processing notes: From reference gene primer amplification, estimates of nucleated cell counts were derived. Some clones are missing from TCRdb's copy, which holds only in-frame ones; the method was immunoSEQ multiplex PCR. V, J and clone size are taken as reported in that table, and D and trimming were inferred from the DNA itself. This repertoire shows roughly 250,000 clones, approximately 85% found once; its top ten account for more than 4%.

This chain joins TRBV12-3 or TRBV12-4 and TRBJ1-1; D is undetermined. This receptor was taken from a woman aged 25 to 39 who had recovered from COVID-19. Specimen: PBMCs or T cells enriched from blood (not recorded which). CDR3 residues: CASSPLSTEAFF. CDR3 nucleotides: TGTGCCAGCAGCCCCCTCAGCACTGAAGCTTTCTTT.